The present entry profiles one TCR beta chain with its context. Its target is not known. A Clinical Activity Score of at least 3, a NOSPECS grade of at least 4 and a duration under 3 months were recorded in the ophthalmopathy patients. This CDR3 contains 17 residues. After removal of 0 bases from V and 0 bases from J, the junction contained 5 bases not matched to a gene. Germline V gene data show CDR1 as SGHRS and CDR2 as YFSETQ. Amplification of TCR beta CDR3 regions used RNA as the template. The study used the HTBI primer set for a first-round RT-PCR of the TCR CDR3. TCRdb itself ran the multiplex PCR reads through MiXCR, one entry per CDR3 protein. The table lists about 480,000 distinct CDR3 sequences, 22% of them singletons. The data were obtained in a study of T cells in Graves' hyperthyroidism and ophthalmopathy. Study-level background: Blood was drawn when the patient was first diagnosed and still untreated.

General study findings and limits: Expanded thyroid clonotypes (above 0.001) were mostly also found in blood.

The TCR was taken from a woman in her sixties or seventies with Graves' ophthalmopathy. The sample consisted of blood. The V and J genes are TRBV5-1 and TRBJ2-1, with TRBD2 identical over 8 bases. CDR3 sequence reads: CASSLVSGMSSYNEQFF. The CDR3 DNA reads as TGCGCCAGCAGCTTGGTTAGCGGGATGAGCTCCTACAATGAGCAGTTCTTC.